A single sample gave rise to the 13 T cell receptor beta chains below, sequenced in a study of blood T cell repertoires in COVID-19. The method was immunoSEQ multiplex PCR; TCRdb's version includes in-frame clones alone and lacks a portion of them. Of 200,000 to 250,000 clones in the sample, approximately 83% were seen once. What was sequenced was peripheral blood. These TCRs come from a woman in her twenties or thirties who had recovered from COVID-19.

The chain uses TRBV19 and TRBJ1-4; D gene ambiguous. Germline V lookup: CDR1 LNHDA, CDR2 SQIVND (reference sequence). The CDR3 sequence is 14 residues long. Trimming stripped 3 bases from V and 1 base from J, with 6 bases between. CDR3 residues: CASSMGRTNEKLFF. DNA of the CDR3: TGTGCCAGTAGTATGGGGAGAACTAATGAAAAACTGTTTTTT.

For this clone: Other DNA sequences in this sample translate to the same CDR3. The CDR3 here is CASSLDSYNEQFF. The CDR3 DNA sequence: TGCGCCAGCAGCTTAGACAGCTACAATGAGCAGTTCTTC. The V call is TRBV5-1, the J call TRBJ2-1; possible D gene TRBD1, 5 bases. Germline V gene lookup returns CDR1 SGHRS and CDR2 YFSETQ. This CDR3 has 13 residues. V lost 2 bases and J lost 3, with 6 bases in between.

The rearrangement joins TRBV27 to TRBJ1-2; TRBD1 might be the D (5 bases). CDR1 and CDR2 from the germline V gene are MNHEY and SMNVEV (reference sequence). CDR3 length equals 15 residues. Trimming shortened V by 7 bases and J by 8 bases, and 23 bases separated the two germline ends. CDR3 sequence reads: CASTPSSVSRQGYTF. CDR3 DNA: TGTGCCAGCACCCCCTCATCCGTATCGAGACAGGGCTACACCTTC.

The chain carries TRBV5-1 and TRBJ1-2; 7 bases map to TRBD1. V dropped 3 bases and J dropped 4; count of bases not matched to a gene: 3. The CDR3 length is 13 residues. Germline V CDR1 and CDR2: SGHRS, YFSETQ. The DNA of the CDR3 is TGCGCCAGCAGCTCGGGACAGCTCTATGGCTACACCTTC. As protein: CASSSGQLYGYTF. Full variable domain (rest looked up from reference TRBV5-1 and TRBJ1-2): KAGVTQTPRYLIKTRGQQVTLSCSPISGHRSVSWYQQTPGQGLQFLFEYFSETQRNKGNFPGRFSGRQFSNSRSEMNVSTLELGDSALYLCASSSGQLYGYTFGSGTRLTVV.

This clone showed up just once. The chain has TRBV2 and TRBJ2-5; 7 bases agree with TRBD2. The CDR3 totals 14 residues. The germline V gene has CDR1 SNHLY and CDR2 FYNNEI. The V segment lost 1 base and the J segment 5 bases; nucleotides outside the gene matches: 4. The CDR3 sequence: CASSEVTSAETQYF. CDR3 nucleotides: TGTGCCAGCAGTGAAGTTACTAGCGCCGAGACCCAGTACTTC.

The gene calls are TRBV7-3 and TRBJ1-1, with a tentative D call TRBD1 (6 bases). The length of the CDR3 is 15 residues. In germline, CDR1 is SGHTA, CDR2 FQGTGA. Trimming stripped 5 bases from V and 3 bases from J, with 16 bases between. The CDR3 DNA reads TGTGCCAGCAGCCCCCGGGGGGGCAAGGACACTGAAGCTTTCTTT. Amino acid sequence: CASSPRGGKDTEAFF.

In DNA, the CDR3 is TGTGCCAGTAGTATAAGGGGGCCAGGGACCTACGAGCAGTACTTC. Protein sequence: CASSIRGPGTYEQYF. The chain employs TRBV19 and TRBJ2-7; 7 bases agree with TRBD1. CDR3 length: 15 residues. V was pared by 2 bases and J by 2 bases, with 6 bases of the junction left unmatched. Germline assignment: CDR1 LNHDA and CDR2 SQIVND (reference sequence).

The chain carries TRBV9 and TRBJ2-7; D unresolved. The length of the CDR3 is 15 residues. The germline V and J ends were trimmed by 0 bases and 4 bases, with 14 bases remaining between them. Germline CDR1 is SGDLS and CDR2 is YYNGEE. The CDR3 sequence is CASSVAPGSIYEQYF. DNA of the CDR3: TGTGCCAGCAGCGTAGCTCCGGGTTCGATTTACGAGCAGTACTTC.

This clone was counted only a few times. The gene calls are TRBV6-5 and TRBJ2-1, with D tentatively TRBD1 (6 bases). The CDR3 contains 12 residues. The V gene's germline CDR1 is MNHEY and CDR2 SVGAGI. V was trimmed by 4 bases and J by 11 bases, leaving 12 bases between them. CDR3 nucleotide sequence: TGTGCCAGCAGTTCACAGGGTCAGAAGCAGTTCTTC. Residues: CASSSQGQKQFF.

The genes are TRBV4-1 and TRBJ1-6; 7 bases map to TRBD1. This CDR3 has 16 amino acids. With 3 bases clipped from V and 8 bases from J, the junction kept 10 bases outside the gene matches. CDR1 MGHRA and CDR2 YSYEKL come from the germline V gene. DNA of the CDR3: TGCGCCAGCAGCCAGCCCAGGGGGAGGAGTGATTCACCCCTCCACTTT. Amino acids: CASSQPRGRSDSPLHF.

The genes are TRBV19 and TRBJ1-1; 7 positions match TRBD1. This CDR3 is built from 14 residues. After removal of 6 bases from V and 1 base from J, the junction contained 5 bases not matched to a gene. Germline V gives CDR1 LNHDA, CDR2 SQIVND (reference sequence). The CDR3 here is CASRRDRENTEAFF. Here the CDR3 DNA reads TGTGCCAGTAGACGGGACAGAGAGAACACTGAAGCTTTCTTT.

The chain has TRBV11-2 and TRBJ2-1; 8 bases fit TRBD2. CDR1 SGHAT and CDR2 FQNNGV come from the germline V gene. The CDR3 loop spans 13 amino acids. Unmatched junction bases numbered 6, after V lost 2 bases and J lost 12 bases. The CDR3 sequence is CASSLSSGGGQFF. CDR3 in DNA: TGTGCCAGCAGCTTATCAAGCGGGGGAGGGCAGTTCTTC.

DNA for the CDR3: TGCAGCGTTGAAGACAACAGGGGACAGTTCTTC. Translated: CSVEDNRGQFF. The chain combines TRBV29-1 with TRBJ2-1; 7 nucleotides agree with TRBD1. The CDR3 extends over 11 amino acids. Germline V gives CDR1 SQVTM, CDR2 ANQGSEA. V was pared by 0 bases and J by 13 bases, with 3 bases of the junction left unmatched.